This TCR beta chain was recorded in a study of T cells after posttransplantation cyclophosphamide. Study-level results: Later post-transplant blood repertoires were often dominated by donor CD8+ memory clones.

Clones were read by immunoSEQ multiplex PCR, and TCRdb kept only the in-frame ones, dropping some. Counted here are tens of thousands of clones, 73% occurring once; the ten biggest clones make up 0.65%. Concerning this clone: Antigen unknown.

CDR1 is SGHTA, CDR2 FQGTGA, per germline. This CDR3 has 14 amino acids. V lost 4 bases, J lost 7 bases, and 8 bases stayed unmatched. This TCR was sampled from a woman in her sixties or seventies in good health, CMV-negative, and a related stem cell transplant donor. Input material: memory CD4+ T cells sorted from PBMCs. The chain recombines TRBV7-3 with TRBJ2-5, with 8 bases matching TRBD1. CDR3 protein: CASSSTTGVGTQYF. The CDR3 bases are TGTGCCAGCAGCTCGACGACAGGGGTAGGGACCCAGTACTTC.